The next 6 T cell receptor beta chains were all read from a single sample in a study of metastatic and nonmetastatic thyroid tumors. TCRdb re-analyzed the PCR reads using MiXCR. The sample has tens of thousands of clones, about a sixth seen once. Thyroid surgery was performed in patients who had received no treatment beforehand. The sample comprised tumor tissue. The receptors come from a female donor with papillary thyroid cancer or a benign thyroid nodule (not recorded which). Some clones in this sample may be carry-over from other donors' samples.

This clone was picked up many times. The genes are TRBV6-2 or TRBV6-3 and TRBJ2-4; D possibly corresponds to TRBD1 (5 bases). The CDR3 runs 14 residues. CDR1 and CDR2 (germline): MNHEY, SVGEGT. Trimming stripped 1 base from V and 5 bases from J, with 9 bases between. Written as DNA, the CDR3 is TGTGCCAGCAGTTACTGGGGCAGCCAAAACATTCAGTACTTC. Its protein product is CASSYWGSQNIQYF.

This clone is labeled medium-sized. The chain carries TRBV15 and TRBJ2-7; D gene ambiguous. Germline V gene sequence: CDR1 LNHNV, CDR2 YYDKDF (reference sequence). This CDR3 region has 14 residues. V was trimmed by 4 bases and J by 1 base, leaving 11 bases between them. The DNA of the CDR3 is TGTGCCACCAGCATGGTCGGGCTGTCCTACGAGCAGTACTTC. Translation: CATSMVGLSYEQYF.

This clone was counted only a few times. Given a much more abundant clone one base away, this may be a read error. V and J are TRBV10-3 and TRBJ1-5, with a tentative D call TRBD1 (5 bases). The CDR3 is made up of 16 amino acids. CDR1 and CDR2 (germline): ENHRY, SYGVKD. This CDR3 reads CATSESLGQGEQPQHF. CDR3 in DNA: TGTGCCACCAGTGAGTCTCTGGGGCAGGGTGAGCAGCCCCAGCATTTT.

In its sample, this clone was seen many times. This chain uses TRBV7-2 with TRBJ2-1; 8 nucleotides match TRBD1. The germline CDR1 and CDR2 sequences are SGHTA and FQGNSA. The V segment lost 3 bases and the J segment 8 bases; nucleotides outside the gene matches: 6. The CDR3 sequence is 14 residues long. Here the CDR3 reads CASSFDRGGDEQFF. The CDR3 coding sequence is TGTGCCAGCAGCTTCGACAGGGGTGGCGATGAGCAGTTCTTC.

This clone occurred many times. The genes are TRBV6-1 and TRBJ2-7, with 8 bases that match TRBD2. Germline CDR1 is MNHNS and CDR2 is SASEGT. The CDR3 extends over 14 amino acids. After removal of 5 bases from V and 3 bases from J, the junction contained 6 bases not matched to a gene. The CDR3 reads CASSSPGLGYEQYF. CDR3 nucleotides: TGTGCCAGCAGTTCCCCGGGACTAGGCTACGAGCAGTACTTC.

In the case of this clone: This may be a read error, as it is one base from a much larger clone. The chain couples TRBV11-2 to TRBJ2-3; TRBD2 agrees at 7 bases. The CDR3 covers 18 residues. The germline V gene has CDR1 SGHAT and CDR2 FQNNGV. This CDR3 is CSSSLTVGYGRRLDTQYF. CDR3 nucleotide sequence: TGTTCCAGCAGCCTCACCGTGGGTTACGGGAGGAGGTTAGATACGCAGTATTTT.